This record looks at one T cell receptor (beta chain) sequence and its context. The antigen remains undetermined. CDR1 is MNHEY and CDR2 is SVGAGI in the germline V gene. The CDR3 totals 16 residues. V gave up 0 bases and J gave up 0 bases, with 11 bases separating them. Amplification of TCR beta CDR3 regions was performed using RNA transcripts as template. First-round RT-PCR targeting the TCR CDR3 was performed with the HTBI primer set. TCRdb reprocessed the multiplex PCR reads via MiXCR and lists one record per CDR3 protein. The sample lists approximately 400,000 distinct CDR3 sequences; approximately 13% were seen once. The sample is drawn from a study of T cells in Graves' hyperthyroidism and ophthalmopathy. For Graves' hyperthyroidism to be stable, ophthalmopathy could not progress within 18 months. Study-level findings and limits: From stable hyperthyroidism, ophthalmopathy was separated by a 13 V-J model.

The TCR originated in a woman aged 55-70 years with Graves' hyperthyroidism. The sample was blood. The chain links TRBV6-5 to TRBJ1-1; unclear D gene. The CDR3 here is CASSYSQPELNTEAFF. The CDR3, as DNA: TGTGCCAGCAGTTACTCTCAGCCAGAGCTGAACACTGAAGCTTTCTTT.